The subject of this entry is one TCR beta chain. The target antigen is unknown. As every portion of the isolated RNA was reverse transcribed, the sequencing read expressed TCRB transcripts. The repertoire was sequenced with immunoSEQ multiplex PCR; TCRdb's copy has only in-frame clones and lacks some. The sample comprises 600,000 or so clones, around 15% of which are singletons, and approximately 0.039% rests with the top ten. The source of the sample is a study of beta chain features in type 1 diabetes. Study results and caveats: When Type 1 diabetes patients were examined, their TCRB CDR3s proved moderately but significantly shorter in all four CD4+ subsets. The study notes PCR might favor shorter templates equally in patients and controls. The naive, central memory and Treg TCRB repertoires of patients appeared to be more similar to one another than those of healthy donors.

CD4+ naive, central memory, regulatory and stem cell-like memory cells were sorted via CD45RO/CCR7/CD25/CD127/CD95/CD27. V was pared by 5 bases and J by 0 bases, with 16 bases between. There are 16 residues in the CDR3. Germline assignment: CDR1 SGHTA and CDR2 FQGTGA. Sequencing used naive CD4+ T cells from blood. The sequence came from a man aged 18 to 30 with type 1 diabetes. This chain connects TRBV7-3 to TRBJ1-1, with D possibly TRBD1 on 5 matching bases. This chain's CDR3 is CASSPRSGLMNTEAFF. Written as DNA, the CDR3 is TGTGCCAGCAGCCCCCGGTCAGGGCTGATGAACACTGAAGCTTTCTTT.